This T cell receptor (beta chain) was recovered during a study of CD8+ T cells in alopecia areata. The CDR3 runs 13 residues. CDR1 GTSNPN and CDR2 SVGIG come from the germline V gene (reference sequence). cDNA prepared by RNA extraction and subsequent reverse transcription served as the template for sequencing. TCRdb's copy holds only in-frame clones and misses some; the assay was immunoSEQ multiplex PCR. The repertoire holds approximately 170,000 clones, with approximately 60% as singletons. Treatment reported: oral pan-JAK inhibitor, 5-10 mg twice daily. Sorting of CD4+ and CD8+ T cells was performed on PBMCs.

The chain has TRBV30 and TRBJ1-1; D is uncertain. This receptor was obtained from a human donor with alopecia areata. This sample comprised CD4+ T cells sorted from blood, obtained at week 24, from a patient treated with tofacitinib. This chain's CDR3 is CARTAGLNTEAFF. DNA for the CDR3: TGTGCACGGACCGCCGGGCTGAACACTGAAGCTTTCTTT.